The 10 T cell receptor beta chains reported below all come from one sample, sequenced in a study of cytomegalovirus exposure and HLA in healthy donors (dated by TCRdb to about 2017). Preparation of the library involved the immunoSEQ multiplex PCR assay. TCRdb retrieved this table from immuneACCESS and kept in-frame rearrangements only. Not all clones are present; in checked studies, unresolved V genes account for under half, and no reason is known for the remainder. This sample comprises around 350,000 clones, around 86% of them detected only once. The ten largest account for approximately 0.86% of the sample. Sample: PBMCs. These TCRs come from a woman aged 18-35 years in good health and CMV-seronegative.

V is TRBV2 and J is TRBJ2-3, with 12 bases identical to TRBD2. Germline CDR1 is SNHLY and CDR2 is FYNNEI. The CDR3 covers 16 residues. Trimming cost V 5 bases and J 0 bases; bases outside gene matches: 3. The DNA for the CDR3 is TGTGCCAGCAGTCGACTAGCGGGGGCTAGCACAGATACGCAGTATTTT. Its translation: CASSRLAGASTDTQYF. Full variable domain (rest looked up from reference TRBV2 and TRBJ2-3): EPEVTQTPSHQVTQMGQEVILRCVPISNHLYFYWYRQILGQKVEFLVSFYNNEISEKSEIFDDQFSVERPDGSNFTLKIRSTKLEDSAMYFCASSRLAGASTDTQYFGPGTRLTVL.

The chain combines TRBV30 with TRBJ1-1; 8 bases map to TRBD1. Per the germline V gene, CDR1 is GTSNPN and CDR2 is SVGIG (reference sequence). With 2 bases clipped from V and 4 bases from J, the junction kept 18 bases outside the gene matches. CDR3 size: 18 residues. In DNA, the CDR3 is TGTGCCTGGAGTCTCGAGACAGGGGCGCAGGGCCGGGGCACTGAAGCTTTCTTT. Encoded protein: CAWSLETGAQGRGTEAFF.

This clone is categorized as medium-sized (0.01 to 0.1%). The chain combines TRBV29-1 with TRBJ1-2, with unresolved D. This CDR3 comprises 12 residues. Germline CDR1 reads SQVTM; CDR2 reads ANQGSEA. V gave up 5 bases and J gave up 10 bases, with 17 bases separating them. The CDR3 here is CSVPGSKADYTF. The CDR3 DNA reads TGCAGCGTTCCAGGCAGCAAAGCCGACTACACCTTC.

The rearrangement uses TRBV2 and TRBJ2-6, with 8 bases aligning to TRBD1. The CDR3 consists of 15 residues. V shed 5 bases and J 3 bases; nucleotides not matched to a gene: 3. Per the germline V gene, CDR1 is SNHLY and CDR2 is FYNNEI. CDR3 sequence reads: CASSRTGSGANVLTF. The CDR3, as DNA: TGTGCCAGCAGTAGGACAGGGAGTGGGGCCAACGTCCTGACTTTC.

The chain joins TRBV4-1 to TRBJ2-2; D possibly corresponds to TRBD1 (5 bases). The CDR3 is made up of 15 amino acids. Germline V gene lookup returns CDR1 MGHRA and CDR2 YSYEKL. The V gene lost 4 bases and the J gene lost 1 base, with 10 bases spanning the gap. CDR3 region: CASSLVGQNTGELFF. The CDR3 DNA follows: TGCGCCAGCAGCCTCGTCGGACAGAACACCGGGGAGCTGTTTTTT.

For the CDR3, the DNA is TGTGCCAGCAGCGCCCAAGCGGGAGGGAGCGAGCAGTACTTC. Translation gives CASSAQAGGSEQYF. The chain has TRBV11-3 and TRBJ2-7; 10 bases match TRBD2. The J segment lost 6 bases and the V segment lost 5 bases, leaving 7 bases of the junction unmatched. Germline assignment: CDR1 SGHNT and CDR2 YENEEA. The CDR3 has 14 residues.

CDR3 nucleotides: TGTGCCAGCAGCGGAGAACACTATGGCTACACCTTC. Translation: CASSGEHYGYTF. The V gene is TRBV7-9, the J gene TRBJ1-2; D remains ambiguous. Trimming pared 5 bases from V and 3 bases from J, leaving 7 bases between. CDR3 size: 12 residues. Germline-derived CDR1 and CDR2 are SEHNR and FQNEAQ (reference sequence).

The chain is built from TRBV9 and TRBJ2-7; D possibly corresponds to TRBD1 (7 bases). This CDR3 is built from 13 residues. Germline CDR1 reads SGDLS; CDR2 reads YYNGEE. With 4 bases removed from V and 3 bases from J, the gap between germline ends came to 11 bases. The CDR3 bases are TGTGCCAGCAGCCCAGGGGGACTCTACGAGCAGTACTTC. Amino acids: CASSPGGLYEQYF.

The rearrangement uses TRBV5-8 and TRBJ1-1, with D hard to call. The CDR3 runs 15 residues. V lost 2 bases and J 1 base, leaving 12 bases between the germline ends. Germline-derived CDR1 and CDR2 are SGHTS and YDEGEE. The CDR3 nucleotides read TGTGCCAGCAGCTTTCATGATAGTGGGAACACTGAAGCTTTCTTT. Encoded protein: CASSFHDSGNTEAFF.

The chain's CDR3 is CASSLRRPASESSYNEQFF. For the CDR3, the DNA is TGTGCCAGCAGTTTAAGGAGACCTGCATCGGAAAGCTCCTACAATGAGCAGTTCTTC. This chain connects TRBV27 to TRBJ2-1; D call uncertain. The CDR3 is 19 residues long. Germline V CDR1 and CDR2: MNHEY, SMNVEV (reference sequence). The V gene lost 2 bases and the J gene lost 0 bases, with 20 bases spanning the gap.